This T cell receptor (beta chain) appears in the sequencing data of a study of OX40 agonist ivuxolimab in advanced cancers. The CDR3 runs 15 residues. The V and J ends lost 1 base and 4 bases, in that order; junction bases with no gene match: 3. Germline V CDR1 and CDR2: SGDLS, YYNGEE. Only in-frame clones appear in the TCRdb table, and some are missing; sequencing was by immunoSEQ multiplex PCR. The sample holds 70,000 to 85,000 clones, roughly nine tenths seen once. Study findings and constraints: More expanded clones were found, on average, in CD8+ than in CD4+ T cells.

Blood draws occurred at baseline, cycle 4 day 1, and cycle 7 day 1. Points on this clone: The antigen remains undetermined.

J is TRBJ2-1 and V is TRBV9, with 9 bases lining up with TRBD2. Sequenced here: CD4+ or CD8+ T cells sorted from blood, sampled in a trial of the OX40 agonist ivuxolimab. This TCR came from an adult with an advanced solid tumor such as melanoma, head and neck, liver or kidney cancer. For the CDR3, the DNA is TGTGCCAGCAGCGTAAGACTAGCGGAATACAATGAGCAGTTCTTC. Translation: CASSVRLAEYNEQFF.